One sample yielded the 26 T cell receptor beta chains listed below, sequenced in a study of blood T cells in healthy people across ages. With a J-beta primer mix and a sample-barcoded 5' primer, a second PCR ran 7 to 11 cycles. TCRdb ran MiXCR on the 5' RACE reads and lists one entry per CDR3 protein. Of around 320,000 distinct CDR3 sequences listed, roughly 29% are singletons. Specimen: blood. These receptors were taken from a woman aged 70-85 years in good health.

V gene TRBV15 combines with J gene TRBJ2-5; weak D call: TRBD1 (5 bases). The J call is in doubt because the DNA end fits TRBJ2-7 better. The germline CDR1 and CDR2 sequences are LNHNV and YYDKDF (reference sequence). The CDR3 runs 16 residues. CDR3 loop: CATSRDKAGRTNEQYF. CDR3 sequence (DNA): TGTGCCACCAGCAGAGATAAAGCAGGGCGGACCAACGAGCAGTACTTC.

A single count supports this clonotype. Here the CDR3 reads CASIPSAGRGYGYTF. For the CDR3, the DNA is TGTGCCAGCATCCCTTCGGCGGGGCGCGGCTATGGCTACACCTTC. V is TRBV28 and J is TRBJ1-2, with D possibly TRBD1 on 5 matching bases. V was clipped by 7 bases and J by 4 bases, with 19 bases between them. Germline-derived CDR1 and CDR2 are MDHEN and SYDVKM. CDR3 size: 15 residues.

The chain combines TRBV9 with TRBJ2-3, with 7 nucleotides matching TRBD2. From germline, CDR1 is SGDLS and CDR2 YYNGEE. This CDR3 region has 15 residues. V lost 0 bases and J lost 3; bases outside the gene matches: 4. The chain's CDR3 is CASSVELAVTDTQYF. The CDR3 bases are TGTGCCAGCAGCGTAGAGCTAGCGGTAACAGATACGCAGTATTTT.

In this sample, this clonotype turned up many times. The chain has TRBV4-3 and TRBJ1-1, with a possible D match to TRBD1 (5 bases). V shed 5 bases and J shed 5 bases, with 15 bases lying between them. CDR3 length: 14 amino acids. CDR1 is LGHNA, CDR2 YSLEER, per germline. The CDR3, as DNA: TGCGCCAGCAGCGCCAGGGTCGGGGGGACTGAAGCTTTCTTT. Its protein product is CASSARVGGTEAFF.

This rearrangement joins TRBV7-9 to TRBJ2-3; D is perhaps TRBD1 (6 bases). Looked up from germline, CDR1 is SEHNR and CDR2 is FQNEAQ (reference sequence). V lost 5 bases and J lost 4, with 19 bases in between. The CDR3 runs to 16 residues. The CDR3 region is CASSQTGTKAADTQYF. As DNA, the CDR3 is TGTGCCAGCAGCCAAACCGGGACAAAGGCGGCAGATACGCAGTATTTT.

The rearrangement uses TRBV29-1 and TRBJ1-1; D is possibly TRBD1 (6 bases). CDR1 and CDR2 from the germline V gene are SQVTM and ANQGSEA. This CDR3 has 14 residues. Trimming removed 3 bases at V and 4 bases at J, with 15 bases between. The CDR3 DNA sequence: TGCAGCGTTGAGGGGGGCACAAGGAGCACTGAAGCTTTCTTT. It codes for CSVEGGTRSTEAFF. The variable domain in full, with the rest retrieved from reference TRBV29-1 and TRBJ1-1, is SAVISQKPSRDICQRGTSLTIQCQVDSQVTMMFWYRQQPGQSLTLIATANQGSEATYESGFVIDKFPISRPNLTFSTLTVSNMSPEDSSIYLCSVEGGTRSTEAFFGQGTRLTVV.

The chain joins TRBV13 to TRBJ2-5; D call uncertain. The DNA matches TRBJ2-1 better at its end, which makes the J call doubtful. This CDR3 comprises 13 residues. The germline CDR1 and CDR2 sequences are PRHDT and FYEKMQ (reference sequence). The CDR3 region is CASSLFSRLEQFF. In DNA, the CDR3 is TGTGCCAGCAGCTTATTCTCCCGATTGGAGCAGTTCTTC.

This clonotype was detected only a few times. J is TRBJ2-5 and V is TRBV28; D perhaps matches TRBD2 (6 bases). The DNA end lines up better with TRBJ2-7; the J call may be wrong. There are 15 residues in the CDR3. Germline loops: CDR1 MDHEN, CDR2 SYDVKM. The DNA of the CDR3 is TGTGCCAGCAACTGGGGCGGGCTAGCGAACTACGAGCAGTACTTC. It codes for CASNWGGLANYEQYF.

This clonotype occurred a few times. The gene calls are TRBV20-1 and TRBJ1-4; weak D call: TRBD1 (5 bases). CDR1 and CDR2 (germline): DFQATT, SNEGSKA (reference sequence). This CDR3 has 12 amino acids. V was cut by 4 bases and J by 4 bases, with 7 bases left in between. The CDR3 sequence: CSANRLNEKLFF. The CDR3 nucleotides are TGCAGTGCTAACAGGCTTAATGAAAAACTGTTTTTT.

The rearrangement joins TRBV12-3 or TRBV12-4 to TRBJ1-2, with 8 bases fitting TRBD1. Trimming removed 6 bases from V and 1 base from J; junction bases left unmatched: 7. There are 15 residues in the CDR3. CDR3 sequence (DNA): TGTGCCAGCAGGCCAACAGGGGGAAGTAACTATGGCTACACCTTC. Translation: CASRPTGGSNYGYTF.

Note on this clonotype: This sequence may be a read error, since a much larger clone differs from it by one base. The chain is built from TRBV29-1 and TRBJ2-5; TRBD2 might be the D (5 bases). Looked up from germline, CDR1 is SQVTM and CDR2 is ANQGSEA. CDR3 size: 10 residues. The CDR3 is CSSRIDERFF. CDR3 nucleotides: TGCAGCTCAAGGATCGATGAGCGGTTCTTC.

The sample holds a few counts of this clonotype. The gene calls are TRBV20-1 and TRBJ2-1; 8 bases line up with TRBD2. The CDR3 runs to 14 residues. Germline V lookup: CDR1 DFQATT, CDR2 SNEGSKA (reference sequence). The junction had 9 bases not matched to a gene; V was cut back by 1 base and J by 10 bases. CDR3 in amino acids: CSARGASGFPEQFF. Written as DNA, the CDR3 is TGCAGTGCTAGAGGGGCTAGCGGGTTCCCCGAGCAGTTCTTC.

A few counts support this clonotype. The chain couples TRBV2 to TRBJ2-5; maybe TRBD1 (5 bases). In germline, CDR1 is SNHLY, CDR2 FYNNEI. V shed 1 base and J shed 11 bases, with 11 bases lying between them. The CDR3 is made up of 12 amino acids. The CDR3 nucleotides read TGTGCCAGCAGTGAAGTCAGGGTGGGGCAGTACTTC. Residues: CASSEVRVGQYF.

This clonotype was found a few times. The V and J genes are TRBV5-1 and TRBJ2-5; D possibly corresponds to TRBD1 (5 bases). V was trimmed by 5 bases and J by 1 base, leaving 9 bases between them. The CDR3 contains 13 residues. CDR1 SGHRS and CDR2 YFSETQ come from the germline V gene. The CDR3 sequence: CASRRGSQETQYF. The CDR3 DNA reads as TGCGCCAGCAGAAGGGGCAGCCAAGAGACCCAGTACTTC.

This clonotype was observed a few times. V gene TRBV18 combines with J gene TRBJ1-2; D not resolved. Germline V CDR1 and CDR2: KGHSH, LQKENI. V was shortened by 3 bases and J by 6 bases, with 14 bases between the two germline ends. This CDR3 spans 14 amino acids. The CDR3 loop reads CASSPSKDQHGYTF. CDR3 in DNA: TGTGCCAGCTCACCGTCTAAGGACCAACATGGCTACACCTTC.

This clonotype was found many times. The chain couples TRBV6-4 to TRBJ2-1; 7 bases are shared with TRBD1. Germline V gene sequence: CDR1 MRHNA, CDR2 SNTAGT. V trimming: 5 bases; J trimming: 6 bases; junction bases outside the gene matches: 7. The CDR3 length is 14 residues. The CDR3 region is CASSSTGTGNEQFF. The CDR3 DNA is TGTGCCAGCAGTTCGACAGGGACGGGCAATGAGCAGTTCTTC.

This sequence joins TRBV6-2 or TRBV6-3 and TRBJ1-1; 10 bases line up with TRBD1. CDR1 is MNHEY, CDR2 SVGEGT, per germline. The CDR3 consists of 14 residues. V shed 8 bases, J shed 3 bases, and the junction held 6 bases outside the gene matches. The CDR3: CASRDRGLDTEAFF. CDR3 nucleotides: TGTGCCAGCCGGGACAGGGGTTTGGACACTGAAGCTTTCTTT.

This chain links TRBV6-6 with TRBJ1-6; D may be TRBD1 (5 bases). Trimming stripped 2 bases from V and 7 bases from J, with 9 bases between. CDR3 length: 14 residues. Germline V gene sequence: CDR1 MNHNY, CDR2 SVGAGI (reference sequence). The CDR3, as DNA: TGTGCCAGCAGTTACGGGGGTAGCAATTCACCCCTCCACTTT. This encodes CASSYGGSNSPLHF.

About this clonotype: The CDR3 does not end in the conserved phenylalanine or tryptophan, so this is likely a read error. The chain has TRBV29-1 and TRBJ1-4; D ambiguous. The V end was cut by 7 bases, the J end by 10 bases, with 13 bases between. The CDR3 extends over 11 amino acids. Germline V CDR1 and CDR2: SQVTM, ANQGSEA. The DNA for the CDR3 is TGCAGCGCCCAACGCGATCTAAAACTGTTTCTT. It specifies CSAQRDLKLFL.

The genes are TRBV7-2 and TRBJ2-7; D might be TRBD2 (5 bases). Trimming took 5 bases from V and 0 from J, leaving 11 bases between them. The CDR3 contains 14 residues. Germline CDR1 reads SGHTA; CDR2 reads FQGNSA. The CDR3 nucleotides read TGTGCCAGCAGCGCGGACTTTTACTCCTACGAGCAGTACTTC. Its protein product is CASSADFYSYEQYF.

The J gene is TRBJ2-7, the V gene TRBV28; 10 bases map to TRBD1. CDR3 length equals 12 residues. Losses at the gene ends were 10 bases for V and 8 bases for J; bases not matched to a gene: 8. CDR1 is MDHEN and CDR2 is SYDVKM in the germline V gene. The DNA for the CDR3 is TGTGCCACCGGGACAGGGGTTGAAAAGCAGTACTTC. Residues: CATGTGVEKQYF.

This chain links TRBV20-1 with TRBJ2-4, with TRBD2 matching 10 bases. The CDR3 is made up of 13 amino acids. Germline V CDR1 and CDR2: DFQATT, SNEGSKA (reference sequence). Trimming cost V 6 bases and J 6 bases; bases outside gene matches: 5. The CDR3 DNA reads as TGCAGTGCCCCTAGCGGGAGCGGAAACATTCAGTACTTC. It translates to CSAPSGSGNIQYF.

This clonotype appeared a few times. The chain couples TRBV6-4 to TRBJ2-7; D is unclear. The ends were cut back, 10 bases at V and 3 bases at J, with 7 bases in the middle. CDR3 length: 10 residues. The germline gives CDR1 MRHNA, CDR2 SNTAGT. This CDR3 is CAITLYEQYF. The DNA for the CDR3 is TGTGCCATCACCCTCTACGAGCAGTACTTC.

This clonotype was seen more than once but under ten times. This chain links TRBV12-3 or TRBV12-4 with TRBJ2-6; D gene unclear. With 5 bases removed from V and 3 bases from J, the gap between germline ends came to 8 bases. There are 14 residues in the CDR3. CDR3 residues: CASSTQYGANVLTF. CDR3 bases: TGTGCCAGCAGTACTCAATATGGGGCCAACGTCCTGACTTTC.

This clonotype was detected a few times. This chain links TRBV28 with TRBJ1-6; 8 bases are a match to TRBD1. The CDR3 runs 15 residues. Germline CDR1 and CDR2: MDHEN and SYDVKM. The V gene end was trimmed by 1 base and the J gene end by 10 bases; junction bases not matched to a gene: 6. DNA of the CDR3: TGTGCCAGCAGTTTATCGGACAGGGTCGGATCACCCCTCCACTTT. Translated: CASSLSDRVGSPLHF. The variable domain in full, completed from reference TRBV28 and TRBJ1-6, reads DVKVTQSSRYLVKRTGEKVFLECVQDMDHENMFWYRQDPGLGLRLIYFSYDVKMKEKGDIPEGYSVSREKKERFSLILESASTNQTSMYLCASSLSDRVGSPLHFGNGTRLTVT.

V and J are TRBV27 and TRBJ2-7, with 9 nucleotides matching TRBD2. Gene TRBJ2-1 matches the end of the DNA better, so the J call may be wrong. CDR1 and CDR2 from the germline V gene are MNHEY and SMNVEV (reference sequence). The CDR3 contains 15 residues. The CDR3 reads CASSLSAGGINEQFF. The CDR3 coding sequence is TGTGCCAGCAGTTTAAGCGCGGGGGGGATCAATGAGCAGTTCTTC.